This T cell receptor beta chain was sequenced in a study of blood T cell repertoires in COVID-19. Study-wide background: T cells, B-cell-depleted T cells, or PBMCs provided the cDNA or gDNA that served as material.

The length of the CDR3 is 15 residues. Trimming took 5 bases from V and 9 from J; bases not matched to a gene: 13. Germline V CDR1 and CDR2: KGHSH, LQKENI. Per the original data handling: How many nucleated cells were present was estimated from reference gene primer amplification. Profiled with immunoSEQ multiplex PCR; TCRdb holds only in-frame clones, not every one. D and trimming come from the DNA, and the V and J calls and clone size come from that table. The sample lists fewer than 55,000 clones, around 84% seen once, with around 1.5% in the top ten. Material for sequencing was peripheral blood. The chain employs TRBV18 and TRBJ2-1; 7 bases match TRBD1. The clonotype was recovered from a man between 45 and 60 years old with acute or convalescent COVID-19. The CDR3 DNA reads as TGTGCCAGCTCATTTAGGACAGGTGATACGCGTGAGCAGTTCTTC. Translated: CASSFRTGDTREQFF.